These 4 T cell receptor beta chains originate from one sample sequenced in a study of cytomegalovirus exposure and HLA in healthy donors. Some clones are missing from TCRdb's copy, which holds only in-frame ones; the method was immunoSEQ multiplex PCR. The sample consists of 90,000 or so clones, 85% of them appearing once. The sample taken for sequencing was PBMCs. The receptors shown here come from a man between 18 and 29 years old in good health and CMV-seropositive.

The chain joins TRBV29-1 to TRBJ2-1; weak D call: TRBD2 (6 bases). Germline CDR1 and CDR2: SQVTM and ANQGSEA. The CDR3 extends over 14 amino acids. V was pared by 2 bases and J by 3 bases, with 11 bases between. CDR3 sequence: CSVEREKIYNEQFF. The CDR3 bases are TGCAGCGTTGAACGGGAGAAGATCTACAATGAGCAGTTCTTC.

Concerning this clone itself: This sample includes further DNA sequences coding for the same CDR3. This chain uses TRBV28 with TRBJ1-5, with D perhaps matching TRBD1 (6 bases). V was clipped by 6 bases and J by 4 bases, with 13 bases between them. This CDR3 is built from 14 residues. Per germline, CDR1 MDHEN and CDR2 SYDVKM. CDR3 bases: TGTGCCAGCAGCTGGGGGCAGGGGAATCAGCCCCAGCATTTT. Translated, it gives CASSWGQGNQPQHF.

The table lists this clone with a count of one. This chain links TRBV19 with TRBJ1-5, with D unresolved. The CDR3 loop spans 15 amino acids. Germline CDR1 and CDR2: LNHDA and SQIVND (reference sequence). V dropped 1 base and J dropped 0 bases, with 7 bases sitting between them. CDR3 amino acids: CASSIGRFSNQPQHF. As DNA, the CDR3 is TGTGCCAGTAGTATAGGTCGGTTTAGCAATCAGCCCCAGCATTTT. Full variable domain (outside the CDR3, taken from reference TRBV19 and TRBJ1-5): DGGITQSPKYLFRKEGQNVTLSCEQNLNHDAMYWYRQDPGQGLRLIYYSQIVNDFQKGDIAEGYSVSREKKESFPLTVTSAQKNPTAFYLCASSIGRFSNQPQHFGDGTRLSIL.

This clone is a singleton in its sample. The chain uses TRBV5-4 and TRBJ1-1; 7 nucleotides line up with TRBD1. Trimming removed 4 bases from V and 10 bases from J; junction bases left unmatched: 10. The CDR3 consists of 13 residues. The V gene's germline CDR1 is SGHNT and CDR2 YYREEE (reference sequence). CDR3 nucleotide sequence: TGTGCCAGCAGCCCCGGGACAGTGAACGTAGCTTTCTTT. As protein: CASSPGTVNVAFF.